Given below is one T cell receptor (beta chain) in context. This record comes from a study of neoadjuvant nivolumab and ipilimumab in lung cancer. TCRdb's copy holds only in-frame clones and misses some; the assay was immunoSEQ multiplex PCR. The sample has about 7,700 clones, about 89% seen once. CDR1 SGHTA and CDR2 FQGNSA come from the germline V gene. This CDR3 has 16 residues. With 1 base clipped from V and 4 bases from J, the junction kept 7 bases outside the gene matches. This clonotype originated in an adult with non-small cell lung cancer. Some clones in this sample may be carry-over from other donors' samples. V usage is TRBV7-2 and J usage is TRBJ2-7; TRBD2 matches 10 bases. Sample: tumor tissue, taken after neoadjuvant nivolumab, alone or with ipilimumab, at or shortly before surgery. The CDR3 sequence is CASSLGPSSGRYEQYF. The CDR3 nucleotides read TGTGCCAGCAGCTTAGGTCCGTCTAGCGGGAGATACGAGCAGTACTTC.